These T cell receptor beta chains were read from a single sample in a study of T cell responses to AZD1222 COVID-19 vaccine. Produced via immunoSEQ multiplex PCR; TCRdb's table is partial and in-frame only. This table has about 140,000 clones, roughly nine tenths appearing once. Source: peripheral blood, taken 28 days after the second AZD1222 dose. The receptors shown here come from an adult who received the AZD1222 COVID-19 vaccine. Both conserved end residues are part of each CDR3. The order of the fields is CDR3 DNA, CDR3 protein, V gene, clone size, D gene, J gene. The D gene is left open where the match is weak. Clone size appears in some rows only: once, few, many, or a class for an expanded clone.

TGTGCCAGCAGTAAGGCCGAACGCTATGGCTACACCTTC | CASSKAERYGYTF | TRBV28 | NA | NA | TRBJ1-2
TGTGCCAGCAGCAGCGGGGGACTAGCGGAATACGAGCAGTACTTC | CASSSGGLAEYEQYF | TRBV5-4 | once | TRBD2 | TRBJ2-7
TGTGCCAGCAGCTTGACAGGGAATGATTCACCCCTCCACTTT | CASSLTGNDSPLHF | TRBV7-9 | NA | TRBD1 | TRBJ1-6
TGTGCCAGCAGCCGTATCGGCGGGGGGGACAATGAGCAGTTCTTC | CASSRIGGGDNEQFF | TRBV3-1/TRBV3-2 | NA | TRBD2 | TRBJ2-1
TGTGCCACCAGTGGCCTGGTCCAAACAGATACGCAGTATTTT | CATSGLVQTDTQYF | TRBV24-1 | NA | NA | TRBJ2-3
TGTGCCAGCAGCCCAGAGGTGAACACCGGGGAGCTGTTTTTT | CASSPEVNTGELFF | TRBV7-3 | NA | NA | TRBJ2-2
TGTGCCAGCTCACCACTGGGGGATGAAGCTTTCTTT | CASSPLGDEAFF | TRBV18 | NA | NA | TRBJ1-1
TGTGCCAGCAGCAAAGTTATCAAGGGGGATAATTCACCCCTCCACTTT | CASSKVIKGDNSPLHF | TRBV21-1 | NA | NA | TRBJ1-6
TGTGCCAGCAGCTTCGAAGGAGGCTATGGCTACACCTTC | CASSFEGGYGYTF | TRBV5-6 | NA | NA | TRBJ1-2
TGTGCCAGCACCGCCGACACAAACCAAGAGACCCAGTACTTC | CASTADTNQETQYF | TRBV7-9 | NA | NA | TRBJ2-5
TGTGCCAGCAGCTTAGTCGGAGGCGGGACCGGGGAGCTGTTTTTT | CASSLVGGGTGELFF | TRBV7-2 | NA | NA | TRBJ2-2
TGTGCCAGCAGCCGTAGATTAAGGGCTGAAGCTTTCTTT | CASSRRLRAEAFF | TRBV6-2/TRBV6-3 | NA | NA | TRBJ1-1
TGCGCCAGCAGCCCTGGAATACTAGCGGGCCGAGAGCAGTACTTC | CASSPGILAGREQYF | TRBV5-1 | once | TRBD2 | TRBJ2-7
TGTGCCAGCAGCACCGGACAGGGGGGCGATCAGCCCCAGCATTTT | CASSTGQGGDQPQHF | TRBV9 | once | TRBD1 | TRBJ1-5
TGTGCCAGCAAGGGCAGGGTCGCTTTCTTT | CASKGRVAFF | TRBV6-5 | few | NA | TRBJ1-1
TGTGCCAGCAGTTACTCGAACGCAGGGGACACTGAAGCTTTCTTT | CASSYSNAGDTEAFF | TRBV6-6 | NA | NA | TRBJ1-1
TGTGCCAGCAGCTTAGCGCGGACTAGCGGGGCCCAAGAGACCCAGTACTTC | CASSLARTSGAQETQYF | TRBV7-7 | once | TRBD2 | TRBJ2-5
TGTGCCATTGGACAGGGGGGAACTAGCACCGGGGAGCTGTTTTTT | CAIGQGGTSTGELFF | TRBV10-3 | NA | TRBD1 | TRBJ2-2
TGTGCCAGCAGCTTAGCCCGGTTTGTAGGCTCTGGAAACACCATATATTTT | CASSLARFVGSGNTIYF | TRBV7-9 | NA | NA | TRBJ1-3
TGTGCCAGCAGCAAAGACCAGGGGCGCAATTCACCCCTCCACTTT | CASSKDQGRNSPLHF | TRBV7-9 | once | NA | TRBJ1-6
TGTGCCAGCAGCCTGGGGCGACGGGCCCCGACCCAGCATTTT | CASSLGRRAPTQHF | TRBV13 | NA | NA | TRBJ1-5
TGTGCCAGTAGTATAGAACTCTCCTATGGCTACACCTTC | CASSIELSYGYTF | TRBV19 | NA | NA | TRBJ1-2
TGTGCCAGCAGCGGCCGGGAAACTTCTAACTATGGCTACACCTTC | CASSGRETSNYGYTF | TRBV5-6 | NA | NA | TRBJ1-2
TGTGCCAGCAGTGAAATGGGGACAGACAATCAGCCCCAGCATTTT | CASSEMGTDNQPQHF | TRBV2 | NA | TRBD1 | TRBJ1-5
TGTGCCAGTAGTCCCTCAACCCCAGTCCGGGGAACTGAAGCTTTCTTT | CASSPSTPVRGTEAFF | TRBV19 | NA | NA | TRBJ1-1
TGTGCCAGTAGTATCGTCGGCAGGGGGTTATATGGCTACACCTTC | CASSIVGRGLYGYTF | TRBV19 | NA | TRBD1 | TRBJ1-2
TGTGCCAGCAGCTTAGAGTGGAGACCGAGGGAGACCCAGTACTTC | CASSLEWRPRETQYF | TRBV7-2 | NA | NA | TRBJ2-5
TGTGCCAGCAGCCTCACAGGGGGCCCACGATTAGAGCAGTTCTTC | CASSLTGGPRLEQFF | TRBV28 | NA | TRBD1 | TRBJ2-1
TGTGCCAGCAGCTTACGAGGTAGGAGGGACTCGAACACTGAAGCTTTCTTT | CASSLRGRRDSNTEAFF | TRBV11-2 | NA | NA | TRBJ1-1
TGTGCCAGCAGCGAAACAGGCTGGAGCTATGGCTACACCTTC | CASSETGWSYGYTF | TRBV9 | NA | NA | TRBJ1-2
TGTGCTAGCAGCTTACCCCGAGGACATCTGGGTCAGCCCCAGCATTTT | CASSLPRGHLGQPQHF | TRBV7-7 | NA | NA | TRBJ1-5
TGTGCCAGCAGCCAAGAGCCCCAACCCGATTCACCCCTCCACTTT | CASSQEPQPDSPLHF | TRBV4-2 | NA | NA | TRBJ1-6
TGTGCCAGCAGCCAGTTTGGGGGCACTCACGGAAACTATGGCTACACCTTC | CASSQFGGTHGNYGYTF | TRBV14 | once | NA | TRBJ1-2
TGTGCCAGCAGTTTCCAGGAGGGTTACAATGAGCAGTTCTTC | CASSFQEGYNEQFF | TRBV27 | NA | NA | TRBJ2-1
TGTGCCAGCAGCTTAGGGACAGGGGGCTTGACTGAAGCTTTCTTT | CASSLGTGGLTEAFF | TRBV11-3 | NA | TRBD1 | TRBJ1-1
TGTGCCAGCTCACCACAGGTGAATCAGCCCCAGCATTTT | CASSPQVNQPQHF | TRBV18 | NA | NA | TRBJ1-5
TGTGCCAGCAGACCAGGCGACAGAATCTATGGCTACACCTTC | CASRPGDRIYGYTF | TRBV6-5 | NA | NA | TRBJ1-2
TGTGCCAGCAGTTTCCCGATAAGACAGGCACCAACTAATGAAAAACTGTTTTTT | CASSFPIRQAPTNEKLFF | TRBV28 | NA | NA | TRBJ1-4
TGTGCCATCAGTGAGTTCCTGTCGACGGAAAGCAATTCACCCCTCCACTTT | CAISEFLSTESNSPLHF | TRBV10-3 | once | NA | TRBJ1-6
TGTGCCACCAGTGATTGGGACGGGGGCTACACCTTC | CATSDWDGGYTF | TRBV24-1 | once | NA | TRBJ1-2
TGTGCCAGCAGCTCCGACAGGGTAGGAGATCAGCCCCAGCATTTT | CASSSDRVGDQPQHF | TRBV7-8 | once | TRBD1 | TRBJ1-5
TGTGCCAGCAGCCCTAACAGGGTCCGTCAGCCCCAGCATTTT | CASSPNRVRQPQHF | TRBV7-8 | NA | NA | TRBJ1-5
TGTGCCAGCAGCCAAGCCCCCGGGACGCCTCATCCCGTAACATTGTGGGGACAGGGTAGTGGCTACACCTTC | CASSQAPGTPHPVTLWGQGSGYTF | TRBV3-1/TRBV3-2 | NA | TRBD1 | TRBJ1-2
TGTGCCAGCGGTAGGGGGGGCACAGATACGCAGTATTTT | CASGRGGTDTQYF | TRBV27 | once | NA | TRBJ2-3
TGTGCCAGCAGCTTAGCGGGGGGGTTGAGCACTGAAGCTTTCTTT | CASSLAGGLSTEAFF | TRBV7-9 | once | NA | TRBJ1-1
TGTGCCAGCAGTTCCCCAGGGGTCACGAACACTGAAGCTTTCTTT | CASSSPGVTNTEAFF | TRBV6-5 | NA | NA | TRBJ1-1
TGTGCCAGCAGCTTCCGAGGGACAGGGTCTAACTATGGCTACACCTTC | CASSFRGTGSNYGYTF | TRBV5-8 | NA | TRBD1 | TRBJ1-2
TGTGCCAGCAGCCCCTCTCATTATGAGCAGTTCTTC | CASSPSHYEQFF | TRBV3-1/TRBV3-2 | once | NA | TRBJ2-1
TGCGCCAGCAGCTTGGAAATAGGACTCTCCCCCTATGGCTACACCTTC | CASSLEIGLSPYGYTF | TRBV5-1 | NA | NA | TRBJ1-2
TGTGCCAGCAGTTTAGGGGTAGGTAGGAACACTGAAGCTTTCTTT | CASSLGVGRNTEAFF | TRBV27 | once | NA | TRBJ1-1
TGTGCCAGCATCGATGCGGGACAACCACCCCGGGAAGCTTTCTTT | CASIDAGQPPREAFF | TRBV5-5 | NA | NA | TRBJ1-1
TGTGCCACCAGCAGAGATAAAACTAGCGATCAAGAGACCCAGTACTTC | CATSRDKTSDQETQYF | TRBV15 | NA | TRBD2 | TRBJ2-5
TGTGCCAGCAGTCCATCCGACAGCTACGGCTACACCTTC | CASSPSDSYGYTF | TRBV6-2/TRBV6-3 | NA | NA | TRBJ1-2
TGTGCCAGCAGTTTACAGGGGAAGCCCACAGATACGCAGTATTTT | CASSLQGKPTDTQYF | TRBV27 | once | NA | TRBJ2-3
TGTGCCAGCAGCCTAAAGGGACAGGGGGCTCTTTTGGTCGGCTACACCTTC | CASSLKGQGALLVGYTF | TRBV14 | NA | TRBD1 | TRBJ1-2
TGTGCCAGCACGGGAGAACCCACCGGGGAGCTGTTTTTT | CASTGEPTGELFF | TRBV2 | once | NA | TRBJ2-2
TGTGCCAGCAGCTTAGCCGGGACAGCCGCCTACGAGCAGTACTTC | CASSLAGTAAYEQYF | TRBV7-9 | few | TRBD1 | TRBJ2-7
TGTGCCATCAGTACGGCAGGGGGTCAGCCCCAGCATTTT | CAISTAGGQPQHF | TRBV10-3 | NA | TRBD1 | TRBJ1-5
TGTGCCAGCAGCGGGGGGTTCGGATACAATGAGCAGTTCTTC | CASSGGFGYNEQFF | TRBV9 | NA | NA | TRBJ2-1
TGTGCCAGCAGACAAAGCTCTGGAAACACCATATATTTT | CASRQSSGNTIYF | TRBV6-6 | NA | NA | TRBJ1-3